This passage covers 26 T cell receptor beta chains from one sample sequenced in a study of blood T cell repertoires in COVID-19. Libraries were prepared by immunoSEQ multiplex PCR; TCRdb keeps only in-frame clonotypes and omits some of them. The table lists under 150,000 clones, less than 90% of them singletons. The sequenced material came from peripheral blood. Every receptor here comes from an elderly man with acute or convalescent COVID-19.

The chain carries TRBV24-1 and TRBJ1-3, with a weak D call TRBD1 (5 bases). This CDR3 is 14 amino acids long. The V end lost 7 bases, the J end lost 3 bases, and 12 bases lay between the germline ends. Per the germline V gene, CDR1 is KGHDR and CDR2 is SFDVKD. The CDR3 protein is CATRKQGGGNTIYF. The DNA for the CDR3 is TGTGCCACCAGAAAGCAGGGAGGTGGAAACACCATATATTTT.

This chain joins TRBV7-3 and TRBJ2-4; TRBD1 agrees at 10 bases. CDR1 and CDR2 from the germline V gene are SGHTA and FQGTGA. J lost 16 bases, V lost 4 bases, and 7 bases had no gene match. The CDR3 consists of 12 residues. The CDR3 sequence is CASSSGTGAPYF. In nucleotides, the CDR3 is TGTGCCAGCAGCTCGGGGACAGGGGCCCCATACTTC.

The V and J genes are TRBV19 and TRBJ1-2, with 7 bases identical to TRBD1. The CDR3 sequence is 14 residues long. V dropped 5 bases and J dropped 3; count of bases not matched to a gene: 6. Per the germline V gene, CDR1 is LNHDA and CDR2 is SQIVND (reference sequence). In nucleotides, the CDR3 is TGTGCCAGTAGTCTACCTGGACAGGACTATGGCTACACCTTC. This sequence encodes CASSLPGQDYGYTF.

The chain uses TRBV6-2 or TRBV6-3 and TRBJ1-5; 9 bases map to TRBD1. Germline-derived CDR1 and CDR2 are MNHEY and SVGEGT. This CDR3 region has 16 residues. V dropped 0 bases and J dropped 1; count of bases not matched to a gene: 1. CDR3 region: CASSYSTGGSNQPQHF. The CDR3 DNA sequence: TGTGCCAGCAGTTACTCGACAGGGGGGAGCAATCAGCCCCAGCATTTT.

The chain joins TRBV18 to TRBJ1-1; tentatively, D is TRBD1 (5 bases). The CDR3 extends over 17 amino acids. With 8 bases removed from V and 0 bases from J, the gap between germline ends came to 22 bases. Germline V CDR1 and CDR2: KGHSH, LQKENI. The CDR3 DNA is TGTGCCAGCACCCCGAGAGGAGGGACGGGAGTGAACACTGAAGCTTTCTTT. Its protein is CASTPRGGTGVNTEAFF.

The V call is TRBV24-1, the J call TRBJ2-3; TRBD2 agrees at 7 bases. V was clipped by 3 bases and J by 4 bases; unmatched bases: 9. The length of the CDR3 is 16 residues. Germline V CDR1 and CDR2: KGHDR, SFDVKD. CDR3 bases: TGTGCCACCAGTGATCCTCAGGGCGGGAGCTCAGATACGCAGTATTTT. Protein sequence: CATSDPQGGSSDTQYF.

Details on this clone: Within the sample, other DNA sequences also encode this same CDR3. The V call is TRBV3-1 (or the pseudogene TRBV3-2), the J call TRBJ1-1, with D perhaps TRBD1 (6 bases). The CDR3 contains 13 residues. CDR1 is LGHDT, CDR2 YNNKEL, per germline (reference sequence). The V gene lost 1 base and the J gene lost 5 bases, with 8 bases spanning the gap. CDR3 sequence (DNA): TGTGCCAGCAGCCAAGGAGGGGGTACTGAAGCTTTCTTT. Protein product: CASSQGGGTEAFF.

V usage is TRBV11-2 and J usage is TRBJ1-4; possibly TRBD1 for D (5 bases). The V end lost 5 bases, the J end lost 1 base, and 14 bases lay between the germline ends. This CDR3 is 16 amino acids long. CDR1 SGHAT and CDR2 FQNNGV come from the germline V gene. CDR3 sequence reads: CASSPWGGGTNEKLFF. CDR3 DNA: TGTGCCAGCAGCCCCTGGGGGGGAGGAACTAATGAAAAACTGTTTTTT.

The chain is built from TRBV3-1 (or the pseudogene TRBV3-2) and TRBJ2-7; 10 bases agree with TRBD1. The CDR3 totals 15 residues. CDR1 and CDR2 from the germline V gene are LGHDT and YNNKEL (reference sequence). Germline trimming cut 3 bases from V and 4 bases from J; bases unmatched to any gene: 6. CDR3 sequence: CASSQTTGGRYEQYF. CDR3 coding DNA: TGTGCCAGCAGCCAGACGACAGGGGGCCGGTACGAGCAGTACTTC.

The CDR3 region is CASSWGEGNYGYTF. CDR3 bases: TGTGCCAGCAGCTGGGGTGAGGGTAACTATGGCTACACCTTC. V usage is TRBV5-4 and J usage is TRBJ1-2; no definite D call. Germline CDR1 SGHNT, CDR2 YYREEE (reference sequence). The ends were cut back, 3 bases at V and 1 base at J, with 10 bases in the middle. CDR3 length: 14 amino acids.

The chain couples TRBV6-5 to TRBJ1-1, with D possibly TRBD1 on 6 matching bases. V lost 0 bases and J lost 7, with 18 bases in between. This CDR3 has 16 residues. Germline V gives CDR1 MNHEY, CDR2 SVGAGI. CDR3 residues: CASSYSFAAGTIEAFF. CDR3 nucleotide sequence: TGTGCCAGCAGTTACTCCTTCGCGGCAGGGACAATTGAAGCTTTCTTT.

CDR3 sequence (DNA): TGCGCCAGCAGCTTGCTCGCTGGGACAGGGGACACCGGGGAGCTGTTTTTT. Its protein product is CASSLLAGTGDTGELFF. The chain joins TRBV5-1 to TRBJ2-2, with 10 bases that match TRBD1. The CDR3 has 17 residues. V lost 1 base to trimming and J lost 3 bases; unmatched junction nucleotides: 6. Per the germline V gene, CDR1 is SGHRS and CDR2 is YFSETQ.

The chain is built from TRBV25-1 and TRBJ1-3, with D possibly being TRBD1 (6 bases). Germline V CDR1 and CDR2: MGHDK, SYGVNS. Trimming took 3 bases from V and 8 from J, leaving 14 bases between them. The length of the CDR3 is 14 residues. CDR3 coding DNA: TGTGCCAGCAGTGATTGGACAGCTACTCACACCATATATTTT. It translates to CASSDWTATHTIYF. The full variable domain, with the rest looked up from reference TRBV25-1 and TRBJ1-3, is EADIYQTPRYLVIGTGKKITLECSQTMGHDKMYWYQQDPGMELHLIHYSYGVNSTEKGDLSSESTVSRIRTEHFPLTLESARPSHTSQYLCASSDWTATHTIYFGEGSWLTVV.

V and J are TRBV9 and TRBJ2-7; 12 nucleotides match TRBD2. J lost 4 bases, V lost 5 bases, and 7 bases had no gene match. The CDR3 is 15 amino acids. CDR1 and CDR2 (germline): SGDLS, YYNGEE. In nucleotides, the CDR3 is TGTGCCAGCAGTCTCCTAGCGGGAGGGGTGTACGAGCAGTACTTC. Its translation: CASSLLAGGVYEQYF.

The chain carries TRBV27 and TRBJ2-7; 10 bases are shared with TRBD1. Trimming removed 8 bases from V and 4 bases from J; junction bases left unmatched: 11. This CDR3 has 15 residues. The V gene's germline CDR1 is MNHEY and CDR2 SMNVEV (reference sequence). The CDR3 DNA is TGTGCCAGCGCCTCTCTAGGGACAGGGGTGTACGAGCAGTACTTC. Translated: CASASLGTGVYEQYF.

The chain recombines TRBV9 with TRBJ2-1; possible D gene TRBD2, 6 bases. The CDR3 has 15 amino acids. Deletions cut 4 bases from V and 0 bases from J, with 11 bases between. Germline V lookup: CDR1 SGDLS, CDR2 YYNGEE. This chain's CDR3 is CASSQTGSSYNEQFF. CDR3 coding DNA: TGTGCCAGCAGCCAGACCGGGAGCTCCTACAATGAGCAGTTCTTC.

The chain recombines TRBV18 with TRBJ1-4; 10 bases are shared with TRBD1. J gave up 8 bases and V 6 bases, and 15 bases lay outside the gene matches. The CDR3 has 17 residues. Germline CDR1 KGHSH, CDR2 LQKENI. This CDR3 is CASSRGGPTGGEEKLFF. CDR3 bases: TGTGCCAGCTCCCGAGGGGGCCCGACAGGGGGCGAAGAAAAACTGTTTTTT. Full variable domain (missing parts from reference TRBV18 and TRBJ1-4): NAGVMQNPRHLVRRRGQEARLRCSPMKGHSHVYWYRQLPEEGLKFMVYLQKENIIDESGMPKERFSAEFPKEGPSILRIQQVVRGDSAAYFCASSRGGPTGGEEKLFFGSGTQLSVL.

The chain couples TRBV14 to TRBJ1-6; 7 positions agree with TRBD1. This CDR3 has 16 amino acids. The V gene's germline CDR1 is SGHDN and CDR2 FVKESK. J lost 9 bases, V lost 0 bases, and 8 bases had no gene match. DNA of the CDR3: TGTGCCAGCAGCCAAGATCGGACAGGCTCTGGTTCACCCCTCCACTTT. Protein: CASSQDRTGSGSPLHF.

This rearrangement joins TRBV19 to TRBJ1-1; D might be TRBD1 (5 bases). Germline V CDR1 and CDR2: LNHDA, SQIVND (reference sequence). The CDR3 totals 17 residues. Trimming pared 4 bases from V and 1 base from J, leaving 19 bases between. CDR3 sequence: CASSNPGHPEQNTEAFF. The CDR3 bases are TGTGCCAGTAGTAACCCAGGACATCCCGAGCAGAACACTGAAGCTTTCTTT.

J is TRBJ1-2 and V is TRBV2, with TRBD1 as a possible D gene (5 bases). Germline CDR1 and CDR2: SNHLY and FYNNEI. The CDR3 has 11 amino acids. Trimming left V 1 base short and J 9 bases short, with 6 bases between. The CDR3 loop reads CASSEEGRYTF. CDR3 coding DNA: TGTGCCAGCAGTGAAGAGGGGCGCTACACCTTC.

This clone has a handful of counts. This chain joins TRBV6-2 or TRBV6-3 and TRBJ1-5; TRBD1 aligns across 10 bases. Germline loops: CDR1 MNHEY, CDR2 SVGEGT. Trimming at V came to 6 bases and at J to 0 bases, leaving 11 bases not matched to a gene. The CDR3 contains 18 residues. In DNA, the CDR3 is TGTGCCAGCAGCTTACTCTCCGGGACAGGGGATAGCAATCAGCCCCAGCATTTT. Translated: CASSLLSGTGDSNQPQHF.

The gene calls are TRBV12-3 or TRBV12-4 and TRBJ1-2; D ambiguous. The V end was cut by 4 bases, the J end by 6 bases, with 12 bases between. The CDR3 has 13 residues. CDR3 loop: CASSSWGENGYTF. CDR3 DNA: TGTGCCAGCAGTTCCTGGGGAGAGAATGGCTACACCTTC.

The chain has TRBV5-1 and TRBJ1-2, with a weak D call TRBD1 (6 bases). In germline, CDR1 is SGHRS, CDR2 YFSETQ. The length of the CDR3 is 13 residues. V gave up 2 bases and J gave up 10 bases, with 15 bases separating them. CDR3 bases: TGCGCCAGCAGCTTAATGGAGACAGGCGCCTACACCTTC. It encodes CASSLMETGAYTF. Based on the CDR3 plus reference TRBV5-1 and TRBJ1-2, the full variable domain is KAGVTQTPRYLIKTRGQQVTLSCSPISGHRSVSWYQQTPGQGLQFLFEYFSETQRNKGNFPGRFSGRQFSNSRSEMNVSTLELGDSALYLCASSLMETGAYTFGSGTRLTVV.

This clone was detected only a few times. The rearrangement joins TRBV10-1 to TRBJ2-3; tentative D call: TRBD1 (5 bases). The CDR3 length is 16 residues. The germline V gene has CDR1 WNHNN and CDR2 SYGVQD (reference sequence). The ends were cut back, 5 bases at V and 2 bases at J, with 17 bases in the middle. As DNA, the CDR3 is TGCGCCAGCAGTTTCCGCCAGGGATTCAACACAGATACGCAGTATTTT. It specifies CASSFRQGFNTDTQYF.

The chain is built from TRBV12-3 or TRBV12-4 and TRBJ1-2; no clear D. The CDR3 totals 13 residues. Trimming stripped 3 bases from V and 2 bases from J, with 7 bases between. The CDR3 DNA reads TGTGCCAGCAGTTTGCAACAGAACTATGGCTACACCTTC. As protein: CASSLQQNYGYTF.

CDR3 sequence reads: CASSPLRSNSPLHF. The CDR3 DNA sequence: TGTGCCAGCTCACCACTCCGGAGTAATTCACCCCTCCACTTT. The V call is TRBV18, the J call TRBJ1-6; D unclear. This CDR3 has 14 amino acids. Trimming removed 1 base at V and 6 bases at J, with 7 bases between. Germline V CDR1 and CDR2: KGHSH, LQKENI.